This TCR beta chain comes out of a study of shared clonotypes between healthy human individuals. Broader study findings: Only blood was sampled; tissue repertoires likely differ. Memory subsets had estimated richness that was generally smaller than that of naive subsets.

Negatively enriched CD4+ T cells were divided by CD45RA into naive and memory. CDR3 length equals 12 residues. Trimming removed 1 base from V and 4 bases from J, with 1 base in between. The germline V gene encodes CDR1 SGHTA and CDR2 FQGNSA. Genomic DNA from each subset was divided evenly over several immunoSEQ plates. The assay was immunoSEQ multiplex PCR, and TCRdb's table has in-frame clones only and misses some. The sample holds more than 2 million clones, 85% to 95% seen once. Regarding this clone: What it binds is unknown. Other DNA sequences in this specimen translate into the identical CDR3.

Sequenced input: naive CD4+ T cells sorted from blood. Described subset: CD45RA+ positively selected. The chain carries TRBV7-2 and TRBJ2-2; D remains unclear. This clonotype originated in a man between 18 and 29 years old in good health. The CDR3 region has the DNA TGTGCCAGCAGCTTAGGCACCGGGGAGCTGTTTTTT. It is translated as CASSLGTGELFF.